The 20 T cell receptor beta chains listed next were all sequenced from one sample in a study of identical twins. In TCRdb, the 5' RACE reads were re-called with MiXCR into one record per CDR3 protein. The sample carries about 280,000 distinct CDR3 sequences, about 8.3% recorded once. These data were likewise used in another study, on yellow fever vaccine responses in identical twins.

The sample taken for sequencing was memory (CD45RO+) T cells sorted from blood. The receptors stem from a woman aged 18-35 years in good health.

The chain has TRBV10-3 and TRBJ2-2, with 8 bases matching TRBD1. V was pared by 10 bases and J by 5 bases, with 9 bases of the junction left unmatched. CDR3 length: 14 residues. Germline V CDR1 and CDR2: ENHRY, SYGVKD. CDR3 nucleotides: TGTGCCACCCTGGACAGGGAAGAAACCGGGGAGCTGTTTTTT. This translates into CATLDREETGELFF.

In its sample, this clonotype was seen a few times. This chain connects TRBV11-2 to TRBJ1-5, with D possibly TRBD1 on 6 matching bases. Germline assignment: CDR1 SGHAT and CDR2 FQNNGV. Between the trimmed V and J ends, which lost 5 bases and 6 bases, there was a span of 20 bases. The CDR3 is 16 residues long. The CDR3 coding sequence is TGTGCCAGCAGCCGGGACACCGGGGGCCTTGGTCAGCCCCAGCATTTT. Translated: CASSRDTGGLGQPQHF.

This clonotype was counted many times. This chain joins TRBV28 and TRBJ1-2, with 7 bases aligning to TRBD1. This CDR3 spans 13 amino acids. V trimming: 1 base; J trimming: 6 bases; junction bases outside the gene matches: 2. The germline V gene encodes CDR1 MDHEN and CDR2 SYDVKM. The CDR3 protein is CASSLSRGDGYTF. CDR3 in DNA: TGTGCCAGCAGTTTATCCAGGGGGGATGGCTACACCTTC.

This rearrangement joins TRBV4-2 to TRBJ2-3; 12 bases are a match to TRBD2. CDR3 length equals 17 residues. CDR1 and CDR2 (germline): LGHNA, YNFKEQ. V dropped 1 base and J dropped 3; count of bases not matched to a gene: 5. CDR3 coding DNA: TGTGCCAGCAGCCAAGTTCCCGGGACTAGCGGGACAGATACGCAGTATTTT. Protein: CASSQVPGTSGTDTQYF.

This chain links TRBV10-2 with TRBJ2-5; D may correspond to TRBD1 or TRBD2 (5 bases each). V gave up 3 bases and J gave up 2 bases, with 10 bases separating them. The CDR3 has 14 residues. Per germline, CDR1 WSHSY and CDR2 SAAADI. The CDR3 here is CASSDTGAQETQYF. In DNA form, the CDR3 reads TGCGCCAGCAGTGACACCGGGGCGCAAGAGACCCAGTACTTC.

In this sample, this clonotype turned up many times. The chain uses TRBV3-1 and TRBJ1-2; TRBD1 is a possible D gene (5 bases). V gave up 4 bases and J gave up 4 bases, with 16 bases separating them. Per the germline V gene, CDR1 is LGHDT and CDR2 is YNNKEL (reference sequence). This CDR3 contains 15 residues. In DNA form, the CDR3 reads TGTGCCAGCAGCCCTAGGACAAGTTCGACCTATGGCTACACCTTC. This sequence encodes CASSPRTSSTYGYTF. Variable domain in full (rest from reference TRBV3-1 and TRBJ1-2): DTAVSQTPKYLVTQMGNDKSIKCEQNLGHDTMYWYKQDSKKFLKIMFSYNNKELIINETVPNRFSPKSPDKAHLNLHINSLELGDSAVYFCASSPRTSSTYGYTFGSGTRLTVV.

The table lists this clonotype with a few counts. This rearrangement joins TRBV7-9 to TRBJ1-1, with 9 bases lining up with TRBD1. The CDR3 runs to 16 residues. J was trimmed by 2 bases and V by 4 bases; bases with no gene match: 8. Germline lookup yields CDR1 SEHNR and CDR2 FQNEAQ (reference sequence). CDR3 in DNA: TGTGCCAGCAGCTACAGGGGGCGTGGGGTCAACACTGAAGCTTTCTTT. Protein sequence: CASSYRGRGVNTEAFF.

This clonotype was seen many times. The chain carries TRBV5-1 and TRBJ2-5, with TRBD2 identical over 10 bases. The length of the CDR3 is 16 residues. Germline CDR1 reads SGHRS; CDR2 reads YFSETQ. The trim removed 0 bases at V and 1 base at J, leaving 3 bases unmatched. DNA for the CDR3: TGCGCCAGCAGCTTGGCTTTAGCGGGAGGCCAAGAGACCCAGTACTTC. Protein sequence: CASSLALAGGQETQYF.

In its sample, this clonotype was seen many times. In DNA, the CDR3 is TGCGCCAGCAGCTTGGGCAGGGACTATGGCTACACCTTC. Translated, it gives CASSLGRDYGYTF. The rearrangement joins TRBV5-1 to TRBJ1-2, with a possible D match to TRBD1 (5 bases). The CDR3 sequence is 13 residues long. Germline V gene data show CDR1 as SGHRS and CDR2 as YFSETQ. Trimming pared 0 bases from V and 3 bases from J, leaving 6 bases between.

This clonotype was recorded a few times. The rearrangement links TRBV27 to TRBJ2-2; 7 bases are shared with TRBD1. V was pared by 4 bases and J by 6 bases, with 20 bases of the junction left unmatched. Germline V gene lookup returns CDR1 MNHEY and CDR2 SMNVEV (reference sequence). CDR3 size: 19 residues. The CDR3 is CASSSIPPGQLLKSGELFF. CDR3 nucleotides: TGTGCCAGCAGTTCCATACCTCCGGGACAGCTACTTAAATCCGGGGAGCTGTTTTTT.

The V call is TRBV6-1, the J call TRBJ1-6; the match to TRBD1 covers 9 bases. Losses at the gene ends were 1 base for V and 9 bases for J; bases not matched to a gene: 1. The CDR3 totals 14 residues. Germline loops: CDR1 MNHNS, CDR2 SASEGT. Written as DNA, the CDR3 is TGTGCCAGCAGTGAAGGGACAGGGGTTTCACCCCTCCACTTT. Translated: CASSEGTGVSPLHF.

In this sample, this clonotype turned up many times. The chain links TRBV7-8 to TRBJ2-7, with D perhaps TRBD2 (6 bases). Trimming took 5 bases from V and 1 from J, leaving 15 bases between them. Per germline, CDR1 SGHVS and CDR2 FQNEAQ. The CDR3 consists of 15 residues. This chain's CDR3 is CASSQGFAGSYEQYF. CDR3 nucleotide sequence: TGTGCCAGCAGCCAAGGGTTTGCGGGGTCCTACGAGCAGTACTTC. Looking up the rest from reference TRBV7-8 and TRBJ2-7 gives the full variable domain: GAGVSQSPRYKVAKRGQDVALRCDPISGHVSLFWYQQALGQGPEFLTYFQNEAQLDKSGLPSDRFFAERPEGSVSTLKIQRTQQEDSAVYLCASSQGFAGSYEQYFGPGTRLTVT.

The chain employs TRBV6-4 and TRBJ2-1; unclear D gene. This CDR3 spans 15 amino acids. Trimming removed 2 bases at V and 0 bases at J, with 8 bases between. Per germline, CDR1 MRHNA and CDR2 SNTAGT. In DNA, the CDR3 is TGTGCCAGCAGTGACGTGGAGAGCTCCTACAATGAGCAGTTCTTC. Encoded protein: CASSDVESSYNEQFF.

This clonotype was counted a single time. The V call is TRBV7-9, the J call TRBJ2-3, with TRBD2 matching 8 bases. The germline CDR1 and CDR2 sequences are SEHNR and FQNEAQ (reference sequence). This CDR3 spans 15 amino acids. Losses at the gene ends were 4 bases for V and 2 bases for J; bases not matched to a gene: 5. The CDR3 spells CASSSRTSNTDTQYF. The CDR3 DNA sequence: TGTGCCAGCAGCTCTAGGACTAGCAACACAGATACGCAGTATTTT.

The V gene is TRBV15, the J gene TRBJ2-7, with 7 bases that match TRBD2. This CDR3 comprises 15 residues. The J segment lost 3 bases and the V segment lost 0 bases, leaving 5 bases of the junction unmatched. The germline CDR1 and CDR2 sequences are LNHNV and YYDKDF (reference sequence). CDR3 sequence: CATSRDGGDYYEQYF. The CDR3 coding sequence is TGTGCCACCAGCAGAGATGGAGGGGACTACTACGAGCAGTACTTC.

The gene calls are TRBV27 and TRBJ1-3; maybe TRBD1 (6 bases). V lost 8 bases and J lost 7, with 15 bases in between. CDR1 and CDR2 (germline): MNHEY, SMNVEV (reference sequence). This CDR3 has 13 residues. This CDR3 is CASGRAGANTIYF. In DNA, the CDR3 is TGTGCCAGCGGAAGGGCAGGGGCTAACACCATATATTTT.

This clonotype was counted at least ten times. The chain links TRBV29-1 to TRBJ2-5; D perhaps matches TRBD2 (5 bases). Germline values: CDR1 SQVTM, CDR2 ANQGSEA. V dropped 6 bases and J dropped 4 bases, with 15 bases sitting between them. CDR3 length: 13 amino acids. CDR3 bases: TGCAGCGTCCCCCGGGGAGAGGGAGAGACCCAGTACTTC. Translating it yields CSVPRGEGETQYF.

This clonotype was recorded a few times. The rearrangement links TRBV25-1 to TRBJ2-7, with D maybe TRBD1 (6 bases). There are 17 residues in the CDR3. Trimming took 0 bases from V and 0 from J, leaving 15 bases between them. Germline V gene lookup returns CDR1 MGHDK and CDR2 SYGVNS. CDR3 region: CASSEYLQGRGSYEQYF. Here the CDR3 DNA reads TGTGCCAGCAGTGAATACCTTCAGGGGAGAGGCTCCTACGAGCAGTACTTC.

Ten or more counts support this clonotype. The V call is TRBV5-6, the J call TRBJ2-2; 8 positions match TRBD1. Germline V lookup: CDR1 SGHDT, CDR2 YYEEEE. V lost 3 bases and J lost 4; bases outside the gene matches: 8. The CDR3 totals 16 residues. The CDR3 here is CASSSVGTGRTGELFF. CDR3 in DNA: TGTGCCAGCAGCTCGGTCGGGACAGGACGCACCGGGGAGCTGTTTTTT.

This clonotype was detected ten times or more. V gene TRBV2 combines with J gene TRBJ1-2; maybe TRBD1 (6 bases). From germline, CDR1 is SNHLY and CDR2 FYNNEI. CDR3 length equals 14 residues. Trimming pared 7 bases from V and 8 bases from J, leaving 20 bases between. This CDR3 reads CASTQGRTTEGYTF. The CDR3 DNA is TGTGCCAGCACTCAGGGGAGGACCACGGAAGGCTACACCTTC. Using reference TRBV2 and TRBJ1-2 for the parts outside the CDR3, the full variable domain is EPEVTQTPSHQVTQMGQEVILRCVPISNHLYFYWYRQILGQKVEFLVSFYNNEISEKSEIFDDQFSVERPDGSNFTLKIRSTKLEDSAMYFCASTQGRTTEGYTFGSGTRLTVV.